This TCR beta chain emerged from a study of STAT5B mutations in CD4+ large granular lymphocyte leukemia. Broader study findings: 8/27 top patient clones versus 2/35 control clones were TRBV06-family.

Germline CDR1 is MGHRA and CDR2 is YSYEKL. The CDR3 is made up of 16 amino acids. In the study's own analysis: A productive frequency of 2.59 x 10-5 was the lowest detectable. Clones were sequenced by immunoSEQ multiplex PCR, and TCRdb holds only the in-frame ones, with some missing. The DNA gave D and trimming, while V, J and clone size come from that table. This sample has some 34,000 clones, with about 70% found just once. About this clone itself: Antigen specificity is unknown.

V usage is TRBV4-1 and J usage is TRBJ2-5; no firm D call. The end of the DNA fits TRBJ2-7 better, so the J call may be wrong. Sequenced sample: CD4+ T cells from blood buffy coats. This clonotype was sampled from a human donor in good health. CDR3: CASSQDLGLSAYEQYF. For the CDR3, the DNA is TGCGCCAGCAGCCAAGATCTCGGGCTATCTGCCTACGAGCAGTACTTC.